The clone carrying this T cell receptor beta chain was counted at least ten times. This sample stems from a study of regulatory T cells in long-lasting Graves disease. Regarding time point: newly diagnosed GD, antithyroid drugs for less than 3 months. RNA from PBMCs was the source of the TCR library. As a group, patients came from one endocrinology department in Xi'an, China. An approximately 9-milliliter sample of peripheral blood was drawn into EDTA tubes. Assembly of TCR beta libraries relied on iRepertoire HTBI primers together with Arm-PCR of CDR3 regions. TCRdb re-analysed the multiplex PCR reads in MiXCR, keeping a single row per CDR3 protein. The top ten clones hold approximately 8% of a sample with 350,000 to 450,000 distinct CDR3 sequences, 15% of them seen once. These data also formed part of another study, on T cells in Graves' hyperthyroidism and ophthalmopathy. That paper notes: A model of 13 V-J pairs discriminated ophthalmopathy from stable hyperthyroidism. Ophthalmopathy, which appeared later, was predicted by the model a median roughly 6.5 months before onset.

The sequence was obtained from a woman in her forties with Graves disease. Specimen: peripheral blood mononuclear cells (PBMCs), collected at new diagnosis, from a patient treated with antithyroid drugs.

The CDR3 sequence is CSVAPTTDTQYF. The CDR3 DNA reads TGCAGCGTTGCCCCGACCACAGATACGCAGTATTTT. This rearrangement joins TRBV29-1 to TRBJ2-3; D remains ambiguous. Germline V gene data show CDR1 as SQVTM and CDR2 as ANQGSEA. The CDR3 is made up of 12 amino acids. Deletions cut 4 bases from V and 2 bases from J, with 7 bases between.